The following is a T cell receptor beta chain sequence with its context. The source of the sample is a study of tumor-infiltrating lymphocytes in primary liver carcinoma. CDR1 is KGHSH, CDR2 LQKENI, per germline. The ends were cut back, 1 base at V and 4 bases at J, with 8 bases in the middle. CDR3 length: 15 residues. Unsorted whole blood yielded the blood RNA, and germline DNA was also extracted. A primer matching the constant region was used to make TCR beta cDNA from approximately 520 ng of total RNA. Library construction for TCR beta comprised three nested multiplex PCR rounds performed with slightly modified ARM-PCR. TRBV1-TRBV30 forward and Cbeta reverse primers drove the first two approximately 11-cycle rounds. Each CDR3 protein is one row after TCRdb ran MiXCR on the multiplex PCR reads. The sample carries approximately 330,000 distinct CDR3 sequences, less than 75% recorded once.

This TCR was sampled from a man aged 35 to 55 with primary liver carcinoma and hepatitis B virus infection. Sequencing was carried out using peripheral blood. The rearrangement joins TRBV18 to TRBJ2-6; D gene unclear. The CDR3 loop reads CASSPQPLGANVLTF. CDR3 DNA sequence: TGTGCCAGCTCACCACAGCCCTTGGGGGCCAACGTCCTGACTTTC.